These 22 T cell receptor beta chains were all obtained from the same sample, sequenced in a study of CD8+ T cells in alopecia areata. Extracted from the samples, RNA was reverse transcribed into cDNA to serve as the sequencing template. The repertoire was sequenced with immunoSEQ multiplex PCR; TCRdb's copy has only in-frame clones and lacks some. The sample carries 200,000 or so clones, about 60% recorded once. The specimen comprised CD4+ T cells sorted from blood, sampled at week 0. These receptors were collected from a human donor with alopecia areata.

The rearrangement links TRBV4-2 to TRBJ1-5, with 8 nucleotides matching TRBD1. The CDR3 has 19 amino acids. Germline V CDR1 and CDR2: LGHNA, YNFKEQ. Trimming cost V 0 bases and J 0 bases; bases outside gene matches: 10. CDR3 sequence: CASSQDPVQGAYSNQPQHF. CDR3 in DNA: TGTGCCAGCAGCCAAGACCCCGTCCAGGGGGCTTATAGCAATCAGCCCCAGCATTTT.

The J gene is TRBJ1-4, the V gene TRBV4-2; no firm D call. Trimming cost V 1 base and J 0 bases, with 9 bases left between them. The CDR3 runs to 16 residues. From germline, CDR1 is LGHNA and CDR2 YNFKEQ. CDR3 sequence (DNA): TGTGCCAGCAGCCAAGCTAACAGTGCAACTAATGAAAAACTGTTTTTT. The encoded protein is CASSQANSATNEKLFF.

This CDR3 reads CASSELGLEKWEQFF. The CDR3 DNA follows: TGTGCCAGCAGTGAATTGGGACTAGAGAAGTGGGAGCAGTTCTTC. V usage is TRBV2 and J usage is TRBJ2-1; the match to TRBD2 covers 8 bases. This CDR3 is built from 15 residues. V gave up 2 bases and J gave up 10 bases; unmatched junction bases: 10. Germline CDR1 reads SNHLY; CDR2 reads FYNNEI.

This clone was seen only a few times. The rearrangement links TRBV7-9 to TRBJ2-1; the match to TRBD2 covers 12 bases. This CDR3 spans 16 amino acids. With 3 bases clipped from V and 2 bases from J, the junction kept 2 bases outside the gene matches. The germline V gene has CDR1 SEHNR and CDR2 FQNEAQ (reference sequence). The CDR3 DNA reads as TGTGCCAGCAGCTTGCGGACTAGCGGGACCTACAATGAGCAGTTCTTC. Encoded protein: CASSLRTSGTYNEQFF.

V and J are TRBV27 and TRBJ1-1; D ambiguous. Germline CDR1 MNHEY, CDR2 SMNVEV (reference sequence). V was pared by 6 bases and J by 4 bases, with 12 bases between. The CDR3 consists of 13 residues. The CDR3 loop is CASSPGVRTEAFF. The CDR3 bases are TGTGCCAGCAGCCCCGGGGTGCGCACTGAAGCTTTCTTT.

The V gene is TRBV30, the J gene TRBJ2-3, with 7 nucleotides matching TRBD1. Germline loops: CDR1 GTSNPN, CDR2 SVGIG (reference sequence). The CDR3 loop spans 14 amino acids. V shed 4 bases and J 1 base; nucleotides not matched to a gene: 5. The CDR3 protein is CAWTLGQGTDTQYF. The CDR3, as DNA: TGTGCCTGGACCCTCGGACAGGGCACAGATACGCAGTATTTT. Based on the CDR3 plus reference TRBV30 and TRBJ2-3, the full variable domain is SQTIHQWPATLVQPVGSPLSLECTVEGTSNPNLYWYRQAAGRGLQLLFYSVGIGQISSEVPQNLSASRPQDRQFILSSKKLLLSDSGFYLCAWTLGQGTDTQYFGPGTRLTVL.

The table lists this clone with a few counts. CDR3 bases: TGTGCCAGCAGCTTAGGGCTAGCGGGAGACGAGCAGTACTTC. Its translation is CASSLGLAGDEQYF. V and J are TRBV7-9 and TRBJ2-7; 10 positions match TRBD2. This CDR3 is 14 amino acids long. In germline, CDR1 is SEHNR, CDR2 FQNEAQ (reference sequence). V was pared by 1 base and J by 5 bases, with 2 bases of the junction left unmatched.

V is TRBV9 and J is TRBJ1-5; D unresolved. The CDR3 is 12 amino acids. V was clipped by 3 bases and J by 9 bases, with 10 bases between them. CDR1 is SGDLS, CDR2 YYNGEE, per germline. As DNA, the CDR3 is TGTGCCAGCAGCGCACCCAGCGGGCCCCAGCATTTT. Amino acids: CASSAPSGPQHF.

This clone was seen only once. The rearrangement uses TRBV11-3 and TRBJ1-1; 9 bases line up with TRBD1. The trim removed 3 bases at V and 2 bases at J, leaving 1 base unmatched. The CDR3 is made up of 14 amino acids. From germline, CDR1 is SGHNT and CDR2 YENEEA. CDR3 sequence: CASSFTGGNTEAFF. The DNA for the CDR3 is TGTGCCAGCAGCTTCACAGGGGGCAACACTGAAGCTTTCTTT.

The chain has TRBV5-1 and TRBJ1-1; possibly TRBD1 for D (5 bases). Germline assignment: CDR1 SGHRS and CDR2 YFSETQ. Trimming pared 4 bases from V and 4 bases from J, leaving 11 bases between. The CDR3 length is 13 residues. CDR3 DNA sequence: TGCGCCAGCAGCCACCCCGGGGGCACTGAAGCTTTCTTT. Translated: CASSHPGGTEAFF.

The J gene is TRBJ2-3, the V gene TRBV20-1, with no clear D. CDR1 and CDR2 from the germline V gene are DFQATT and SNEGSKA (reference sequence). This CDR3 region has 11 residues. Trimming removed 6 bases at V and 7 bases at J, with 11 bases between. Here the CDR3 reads CSAGVGHTQYF. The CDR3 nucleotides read TGCAGTGCCGGCGTCGGGCATACGCAGTATTTT.

The CDR3 DNA reads TGTGCCAGCAGTTATTCCGGGACATCGAACACTGAAGCTTTCTTT. It yields the protein CASSYSGTSNTEAFF. J is TRBJ1-1 and V is TRBV6-5, with a weak D call TRBD1 (6 bases). The CDR3 contains 15 residues. V lost 3 bases and J 1 base, leaving 12 bases between the germline ends. Germline V gives CDR1 MNHEY, CDR2 SVGAGI.

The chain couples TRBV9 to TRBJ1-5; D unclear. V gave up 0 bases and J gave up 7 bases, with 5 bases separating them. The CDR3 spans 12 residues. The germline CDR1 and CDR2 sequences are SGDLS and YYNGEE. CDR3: CASSVGFQPQHF. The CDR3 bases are TGTGCCAGCAGCGTAGGGTTCCAGCCCCAGCATTTT.

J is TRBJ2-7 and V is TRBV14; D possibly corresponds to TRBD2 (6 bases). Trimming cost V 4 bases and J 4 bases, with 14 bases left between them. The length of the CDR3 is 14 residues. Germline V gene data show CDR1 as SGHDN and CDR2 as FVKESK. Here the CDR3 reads CASSPAAREYEQYF. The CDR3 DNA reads TGTGCCAGCAGCCCAGCCGCGCGGGAATACGAGCAGTACTTC.

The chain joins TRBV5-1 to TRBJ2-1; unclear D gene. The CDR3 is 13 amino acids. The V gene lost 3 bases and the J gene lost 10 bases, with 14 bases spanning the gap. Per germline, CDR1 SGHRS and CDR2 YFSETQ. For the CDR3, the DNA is TGCGCCAGCAGCTCCACGAGCACTGGCGAGCAGTTCTTC. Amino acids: CASSSTSTGEQFF.

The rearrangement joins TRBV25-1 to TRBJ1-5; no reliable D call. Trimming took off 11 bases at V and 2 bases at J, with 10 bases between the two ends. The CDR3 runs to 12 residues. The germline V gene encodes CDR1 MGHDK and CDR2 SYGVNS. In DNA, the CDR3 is TGTGCCTCCGGGTTGGGCAATCAGCCCCAGCATTTT. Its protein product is CASGLGNQPQHF.

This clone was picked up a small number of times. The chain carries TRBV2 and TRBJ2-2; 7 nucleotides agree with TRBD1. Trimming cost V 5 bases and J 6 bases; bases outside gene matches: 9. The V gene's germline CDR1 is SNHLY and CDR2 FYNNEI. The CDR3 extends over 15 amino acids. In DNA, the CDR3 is TGTGCCAGCAGTAGACAGGGACAGCCCTCCGGGGAGCTGTTTTTT. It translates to CASSRQGQPSGELFF.

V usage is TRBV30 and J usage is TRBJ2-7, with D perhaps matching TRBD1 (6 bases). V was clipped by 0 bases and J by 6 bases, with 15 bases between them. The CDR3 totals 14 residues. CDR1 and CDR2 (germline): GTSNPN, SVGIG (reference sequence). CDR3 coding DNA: TGTGCCTGGAGTGTCCAGACAGGCCTGGGCGAGCAGTACTTC. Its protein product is CAWSVQTGLGEQYF.

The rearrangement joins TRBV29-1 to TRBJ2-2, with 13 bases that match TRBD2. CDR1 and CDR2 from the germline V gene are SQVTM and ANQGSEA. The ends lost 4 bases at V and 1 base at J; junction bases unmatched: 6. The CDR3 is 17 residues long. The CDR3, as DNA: TGCAGCGTTGTACGACTAGCGGGAGGAATGAACACCGGGGAGCTGTTTTTT. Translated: CSVVRLAGGMNTGELFF.

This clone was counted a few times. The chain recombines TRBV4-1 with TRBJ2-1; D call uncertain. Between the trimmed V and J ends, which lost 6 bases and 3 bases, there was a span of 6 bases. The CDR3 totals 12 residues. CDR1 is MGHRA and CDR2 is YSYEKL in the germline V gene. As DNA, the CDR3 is TGCGCCAGCAGTCACAACTACAATGAGCAGTTCTTC. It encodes CASSHNYNEQFF.

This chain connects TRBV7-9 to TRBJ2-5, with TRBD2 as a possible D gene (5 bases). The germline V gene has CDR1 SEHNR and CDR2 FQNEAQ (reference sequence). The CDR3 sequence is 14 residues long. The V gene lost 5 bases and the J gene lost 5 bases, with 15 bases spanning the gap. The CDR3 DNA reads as TGTGCCAGCAGCCCTGGACTCGATACGGAGACCCAGTACTTC. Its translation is CASSPGLDTETQYF.

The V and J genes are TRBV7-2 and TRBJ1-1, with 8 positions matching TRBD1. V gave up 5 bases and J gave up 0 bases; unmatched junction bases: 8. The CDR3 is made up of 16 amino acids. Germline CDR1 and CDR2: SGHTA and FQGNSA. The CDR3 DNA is TGTGCCAGCAGCATCACACCGACAGGGGTGAACACTGAAGCTTTCTTT. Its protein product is CASSITPTGVNTEAFF.